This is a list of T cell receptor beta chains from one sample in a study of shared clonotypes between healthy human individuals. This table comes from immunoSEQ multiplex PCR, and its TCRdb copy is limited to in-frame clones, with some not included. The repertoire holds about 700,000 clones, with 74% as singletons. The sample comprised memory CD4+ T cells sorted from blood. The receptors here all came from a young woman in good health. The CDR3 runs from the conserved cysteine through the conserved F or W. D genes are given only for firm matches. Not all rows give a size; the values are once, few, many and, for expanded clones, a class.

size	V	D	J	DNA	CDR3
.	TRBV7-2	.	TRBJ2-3	TGTGCCAGCAGCTCCAGGACCGTCAACACGCAGTATTTT	CASSSRTVNTQYF
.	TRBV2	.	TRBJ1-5	TGTGCCAGCAGTGAAGAGTTAGGGGGCAATCAGCCCCAGCATTTT	CASSEELGGNQPQHF
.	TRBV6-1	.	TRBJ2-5	TGTGCCAGCAGTTCCCAGACGGCAGGGGACACCCAGTACTTC	CASSSQTAGDTQYF
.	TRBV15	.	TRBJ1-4	TGTGCCACCAGCAGAGATCGTAAGGGGCTAAATGAAAAACTGTTTTTT	CATSRDRKGLNEKLFF
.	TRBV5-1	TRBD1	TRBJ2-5	TGCGCCAGCAGCTTGGTAGGGACAGGGGGAATCCAAGAGACCCAGTACTTC	CASSLVGTGGIQETQYF
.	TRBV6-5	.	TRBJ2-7	TGTGCCAGCAGTTACGCGCTAGGGAGCTCCTACGAGCAGTACTTC	CASSYALGSSYEQYF
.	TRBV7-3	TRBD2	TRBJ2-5	TGTGCCAGCAGCGTGACTAGCGCCTCCTCGGGGACCCAGTACTTC	CASSVTSASSGTQYF
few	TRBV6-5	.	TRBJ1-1	TGTGCCAGCAGACGTCCGGGACAGAACACTGAAGCTTTCTTT	CASRRPGQNTEAFF
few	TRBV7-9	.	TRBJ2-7	TGTGCCAGCAGCTATTTCACGTTCCAGGGGGGAAACAACTACGAGCAGTACTTC	CASSYFTFQGGNNYEQYF
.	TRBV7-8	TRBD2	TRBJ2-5	TGTGCCTCGGGGGGTGGGGAGACCCAGTACTTC	CASGGGETQYF
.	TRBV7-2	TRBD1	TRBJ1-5	TGTGCCAGCAGTTCCGGGACAGGGTTCTTAGGCCCCAATCAGCCCCAGCATTTT	CASSSGTGFLGPNQPQHF
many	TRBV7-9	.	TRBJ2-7	TGTGCCAGCAGCTTACGGGGCGAGCAGTACTTC	CASSLRGEQYF
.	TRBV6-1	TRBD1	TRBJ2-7	TGTGCCAGCAGACGACAGGGGGCGGACGAGCAGTACTTC	CASRRQGADEQYF
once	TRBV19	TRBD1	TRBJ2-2	TGTGCCAGTAGAAACAGGGGTAGGGCCGGGGAGCTGTTTTTT	CASRNRGRAGELFF
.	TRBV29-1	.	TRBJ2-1	TGCAGCGCCGCGTTCGGGAGACTCGACAATGAGCAGTTCTTC	CSAAFGRLDNEQFF
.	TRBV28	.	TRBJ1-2	TGTGCCAGCAGTTTGGTCCCGGGGTCTGTCTACTATGGCTACACCTTC	CASSLVPGSVYYGYTF
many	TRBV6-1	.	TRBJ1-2	TGTGCCAGCAGTGAATTAGAGATCTCTCGGGATGGCTACACCTTC	CASSELEISRDGYTF
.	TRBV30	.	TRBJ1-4	TGTGCCTGGGATGGGAGATCCCTCGTGGGGAAACTGTTTTTT	CAWDGRSLVGKLFF